This TCR beta chain was recorded in a study of identical twins. Germline V CDR1 and CDR2: ENHRY, SYGVKD. V lost 8 bases and J 2 bases, leaving 13 bases between the germline ends. The CDR3 contains 13 residues. This clonotype came up a few times. TCRdb called the 5' RACE reads again in MiXCR, with one record for every CDR3 protein. The sample holds 550,000 to 700,000 distinct CDR3 sequences, over 20% seen once. Only healthy Caucasians were enrolled as donors. The same sample was also used in a study of T cells expressing NK-cell markers. Turning to that study: The authors applied an anti-gamma-delta TCR antibody in several experiments, and it restricted sorting to alpha-beta TCR T cells.

The sample consisted of PBMCs. This receptor was identified in a woman aged 18-29 years in good health. This chain uses TRBV10-3 with TRBJ2-7; the D call may be TRBD1 or TRBD2 (5 bases each). The CDR3 reads CAIASGTTYEQYF. The CDR3 DNA follows: TGTGCCATCGCCTCGGGGACCACCTACGAGCAGTACTTC.